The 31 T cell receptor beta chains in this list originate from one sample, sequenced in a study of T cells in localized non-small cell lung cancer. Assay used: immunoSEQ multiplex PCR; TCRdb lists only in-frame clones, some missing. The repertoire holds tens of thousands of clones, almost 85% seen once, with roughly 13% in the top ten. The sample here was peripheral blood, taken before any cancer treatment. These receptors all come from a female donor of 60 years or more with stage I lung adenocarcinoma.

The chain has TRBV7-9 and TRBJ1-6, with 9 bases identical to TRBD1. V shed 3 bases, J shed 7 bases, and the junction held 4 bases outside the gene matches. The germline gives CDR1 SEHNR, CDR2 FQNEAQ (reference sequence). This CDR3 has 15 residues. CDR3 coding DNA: TGTGCCAGCAGCTTCGCGGGGACAGGGAATTCACCCCTCCACTTT. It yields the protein CASSFAGTGNSPLHF.

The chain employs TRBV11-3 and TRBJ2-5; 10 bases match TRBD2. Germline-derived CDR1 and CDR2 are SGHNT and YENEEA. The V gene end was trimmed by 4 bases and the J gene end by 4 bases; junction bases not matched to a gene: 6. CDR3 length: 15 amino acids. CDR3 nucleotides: TGTGCCAGCAGCTCCGCGGGACTAGCGACAGAGACCCAGTACTTC. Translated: CASSSAGLATETQYF.

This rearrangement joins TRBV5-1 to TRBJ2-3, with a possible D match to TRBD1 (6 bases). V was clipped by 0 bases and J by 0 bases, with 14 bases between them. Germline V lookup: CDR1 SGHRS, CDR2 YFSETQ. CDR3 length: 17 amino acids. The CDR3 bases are TGCGCCAGCAGCTTGGGCCTTATACAGGGTAGCACAGATACGCAGTATTTT. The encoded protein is CASSLGLIQGSTDTQYF.

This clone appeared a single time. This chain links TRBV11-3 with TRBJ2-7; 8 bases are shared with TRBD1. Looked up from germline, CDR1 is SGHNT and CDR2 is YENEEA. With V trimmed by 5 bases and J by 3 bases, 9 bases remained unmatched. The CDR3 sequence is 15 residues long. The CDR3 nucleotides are TGTGCCAGCAGCCGCGGACAGGGAAGGGGCTACGAGCAGTACTTC. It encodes CASSRGQGRGYEQYF.

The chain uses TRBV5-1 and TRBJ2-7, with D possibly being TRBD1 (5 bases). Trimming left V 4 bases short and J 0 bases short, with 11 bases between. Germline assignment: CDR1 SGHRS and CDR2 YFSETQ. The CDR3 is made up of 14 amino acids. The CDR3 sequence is CASSDSPPSYEQYF. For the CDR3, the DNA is TGCGCCAGCAGCGACAGCCCTCCCTCCTACGAGCAGTACTTC.

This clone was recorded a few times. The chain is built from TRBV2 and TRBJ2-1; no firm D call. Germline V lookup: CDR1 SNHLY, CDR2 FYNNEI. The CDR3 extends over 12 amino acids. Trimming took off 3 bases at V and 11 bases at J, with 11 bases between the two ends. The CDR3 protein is CASSERGGQQFF. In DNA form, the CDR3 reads TGTGCCAGCAGTGAGCGAGGCGGTCAGCAGTTCTTC.

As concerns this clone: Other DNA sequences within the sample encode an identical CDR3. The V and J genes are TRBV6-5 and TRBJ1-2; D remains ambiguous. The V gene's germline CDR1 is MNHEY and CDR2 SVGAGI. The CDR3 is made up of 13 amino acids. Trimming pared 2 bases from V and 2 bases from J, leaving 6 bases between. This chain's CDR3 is CASSYGRNYGYTF. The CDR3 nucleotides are TGTGCCAGCAGTTACGGCAGGAACTATGGCTACACCTTC.

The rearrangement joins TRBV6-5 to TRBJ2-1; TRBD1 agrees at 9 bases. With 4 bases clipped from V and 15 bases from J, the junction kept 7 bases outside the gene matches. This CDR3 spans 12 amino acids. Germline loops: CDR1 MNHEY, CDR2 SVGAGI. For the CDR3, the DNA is TGTGCCAGCAGTTCGGGACAGGGATTTCGGTTCTTC. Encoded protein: CASSSGQGFRFF.

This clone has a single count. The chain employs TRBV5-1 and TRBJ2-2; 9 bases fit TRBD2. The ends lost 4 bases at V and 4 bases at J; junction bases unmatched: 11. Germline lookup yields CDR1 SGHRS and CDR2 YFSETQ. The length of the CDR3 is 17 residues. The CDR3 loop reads CASSDHLAGVTTGELFF. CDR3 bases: TGCGCCAGCAGCGACCACTTAGCGGGAGTTACCACCGGGGAGCTGTTTTTT.

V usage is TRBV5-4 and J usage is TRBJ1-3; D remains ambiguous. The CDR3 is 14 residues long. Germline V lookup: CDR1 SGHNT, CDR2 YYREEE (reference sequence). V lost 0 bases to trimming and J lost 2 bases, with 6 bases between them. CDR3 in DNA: TGTGCCAGCAGCTTGGGGATAACTGGAAACACCATATATTTT. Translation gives CASSLGITGNTIYF.

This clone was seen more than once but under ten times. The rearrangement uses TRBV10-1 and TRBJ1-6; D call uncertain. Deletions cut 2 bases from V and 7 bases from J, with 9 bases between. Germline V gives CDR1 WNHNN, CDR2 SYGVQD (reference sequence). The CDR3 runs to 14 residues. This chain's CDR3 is CASSEGLENSPLHF. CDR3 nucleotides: TGCGCCAGCAGTGAGGGTTTGGAGAATTCACCCCTCCACTTT.

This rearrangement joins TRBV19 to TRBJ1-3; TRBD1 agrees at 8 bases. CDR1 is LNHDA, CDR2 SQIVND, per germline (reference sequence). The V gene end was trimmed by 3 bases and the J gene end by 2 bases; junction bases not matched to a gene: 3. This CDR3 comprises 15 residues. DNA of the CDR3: TGTGCCAGTAGTATGGGCAGGGGGCCTGGAAACACCATATATTTT. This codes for CASSMGRGPGNTIYF. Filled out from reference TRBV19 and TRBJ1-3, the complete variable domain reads DGGITQSPKYLFRKEGQNVTLSCEQNLNHDAMYWYRQDPGQGLRLIYYSQIVNDFQKGDIAEGYSVSREKKESFPLTVTSAQKNPTAFYLCASSMGRGPGNTIYFGEGSWLTVV.

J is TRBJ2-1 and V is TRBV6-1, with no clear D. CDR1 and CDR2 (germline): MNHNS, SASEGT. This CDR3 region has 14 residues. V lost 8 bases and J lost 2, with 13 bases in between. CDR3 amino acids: CASQTRSPYNEQFF. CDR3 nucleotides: TGTGCCAGCCAAACTCGCTCCCCCTACAATGAGCAGTTCTTC.

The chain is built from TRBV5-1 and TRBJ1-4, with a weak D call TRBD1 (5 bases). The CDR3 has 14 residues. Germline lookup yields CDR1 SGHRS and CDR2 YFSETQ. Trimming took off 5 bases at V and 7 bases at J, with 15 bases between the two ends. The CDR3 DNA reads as TGCGCCAGCAGGTCAGGCGCTAGGGGTGAAAAACTGTTTTTT. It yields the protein CASRSGARGEKLFF.

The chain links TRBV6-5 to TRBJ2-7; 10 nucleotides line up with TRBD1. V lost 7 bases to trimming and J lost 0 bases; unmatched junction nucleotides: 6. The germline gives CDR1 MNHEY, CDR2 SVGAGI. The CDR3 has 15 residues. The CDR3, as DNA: TGTGCCAGCACCTTGGGGACAGGGGCCTCCTACGAGCAGTACTTC. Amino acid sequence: CASTLGTGASYEQYF.

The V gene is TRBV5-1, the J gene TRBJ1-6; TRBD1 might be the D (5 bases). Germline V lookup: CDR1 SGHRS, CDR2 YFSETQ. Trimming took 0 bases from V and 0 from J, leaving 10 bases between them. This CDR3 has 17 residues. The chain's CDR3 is CASSLDEGYSYNSPLHF. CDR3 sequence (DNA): TGCGCCAGCAGCTTGGATGAGGGGTACTCCTATAATTCACCCCTCCACTTT.

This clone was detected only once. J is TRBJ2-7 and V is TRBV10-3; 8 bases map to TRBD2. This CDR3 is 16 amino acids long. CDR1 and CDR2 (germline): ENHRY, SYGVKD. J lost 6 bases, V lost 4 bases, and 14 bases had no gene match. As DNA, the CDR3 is TGTGCCATCAGTGGAGGGGAAGCGGGAGCCCAGGGCGAGCAGTACTTC. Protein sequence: CAISGGEAGAQGEQYF.

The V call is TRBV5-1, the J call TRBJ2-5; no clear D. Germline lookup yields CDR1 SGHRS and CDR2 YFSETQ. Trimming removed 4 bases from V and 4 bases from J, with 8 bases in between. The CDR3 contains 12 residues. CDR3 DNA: TGCGCCAGCAGCACAACCGGAGAGACCCAGTACTTC. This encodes CASSTTGETQYF.

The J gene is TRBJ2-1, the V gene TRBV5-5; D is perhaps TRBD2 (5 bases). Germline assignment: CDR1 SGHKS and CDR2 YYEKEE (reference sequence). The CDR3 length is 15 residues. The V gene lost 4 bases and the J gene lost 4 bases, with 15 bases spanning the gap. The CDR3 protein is CASSPDVSGYNEQFF. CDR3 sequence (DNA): TGTGCCAGCAGCCCCGACGTAAGCGGATACAATGAGCAGTTCTTC.

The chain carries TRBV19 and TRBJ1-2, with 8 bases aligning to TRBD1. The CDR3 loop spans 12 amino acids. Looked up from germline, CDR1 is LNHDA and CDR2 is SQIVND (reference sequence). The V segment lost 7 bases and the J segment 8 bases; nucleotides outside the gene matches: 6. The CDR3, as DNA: TGTGCCAGTAAGGACAGGGACGGGGGCTACACCTTC. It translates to CASKDRDGGYTF.

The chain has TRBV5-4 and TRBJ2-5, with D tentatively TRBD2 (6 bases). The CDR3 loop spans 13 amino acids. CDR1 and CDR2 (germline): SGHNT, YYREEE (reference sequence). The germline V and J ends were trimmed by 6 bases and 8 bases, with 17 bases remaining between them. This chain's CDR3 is CASTTGSQETQYF. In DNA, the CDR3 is TGTGCCAGCACTACCGGGAGCCAGGAAACCCAGTACTTC.

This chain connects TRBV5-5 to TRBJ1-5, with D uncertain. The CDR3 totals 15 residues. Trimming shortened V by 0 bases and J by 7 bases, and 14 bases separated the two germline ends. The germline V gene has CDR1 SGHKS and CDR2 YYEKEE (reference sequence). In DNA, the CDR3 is TGTGCCAGCAGCTTGGCCGCATATTGGAGCCAGCCCCAGCATTTT. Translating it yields CASSLAAYWSQPQHF. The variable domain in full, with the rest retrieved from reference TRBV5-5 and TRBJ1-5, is DAGVTQSPTHLIKTRGQQVTLRCSPISGHKSVSWYQQVLGQGPQFIFQYYEKEERGRGNFPDRFSARQFPNYSSELNVNALLLGDSALYLCASSLAAYWSQPQHFGDGTRLSIL.

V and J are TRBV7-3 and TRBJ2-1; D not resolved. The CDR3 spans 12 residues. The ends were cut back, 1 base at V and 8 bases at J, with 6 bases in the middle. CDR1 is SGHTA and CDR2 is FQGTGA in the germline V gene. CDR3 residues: CASSLIGDEQFF. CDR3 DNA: TGTGCCAGCAGCTTAATAGGAGATGAGCAGTTCTTC. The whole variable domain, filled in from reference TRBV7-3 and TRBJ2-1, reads GAGVSQTPSNKVTEKGKYVELRCDPISGHTALYWYRQSLGQGPEFLIYFQGTGAADDSGLPNDRFFAVRPEGSVSTLKIQRTERGDSAVYLCASSLIGDEQFFGPGTRLTVL.

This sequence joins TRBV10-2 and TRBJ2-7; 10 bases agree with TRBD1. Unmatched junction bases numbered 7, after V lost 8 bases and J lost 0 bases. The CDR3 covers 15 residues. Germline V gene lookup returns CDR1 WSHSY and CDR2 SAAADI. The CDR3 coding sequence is TGCGCCAGCTCTGACAGGGGGCCTATCTCCTACGAGCAGTACTTC. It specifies CASSDRGPISYEQYF.

CDR3 DNA sequence: TGCGCCAGCAGCTTGGAGCGGGGGGCAGAAGATACGCAGTATTTT. Translating it yields CASSLERGAEDTQYF. The chain carries TRBV5-1 and TRBJ2-3, with 9 bases that match TRBD2. Germline CDR1 is SGHRS and CDR2 is YFSETQ. V was clipped by 0 bases and J by 5 bases; unmatched bases: 4. The CDR3 has 15 amino acids.

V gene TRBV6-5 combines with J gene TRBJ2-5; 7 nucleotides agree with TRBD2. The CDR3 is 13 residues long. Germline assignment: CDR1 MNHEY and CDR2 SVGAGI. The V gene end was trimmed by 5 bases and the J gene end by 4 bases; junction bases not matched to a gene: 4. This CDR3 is CASSTWGGETQYF. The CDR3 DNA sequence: TGTGCCAGCAGTACATGGGGGGGAGAGACCCAGTACTTC.

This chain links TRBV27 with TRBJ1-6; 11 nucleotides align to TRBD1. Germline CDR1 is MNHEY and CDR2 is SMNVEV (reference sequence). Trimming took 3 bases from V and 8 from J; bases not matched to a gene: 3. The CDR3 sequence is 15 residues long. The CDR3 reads CASSFRDRGYSPLHF. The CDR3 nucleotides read TGTGCCAGCAGTTTCCGGGACAGGGGGTATTCACCCCTCCACTTT.

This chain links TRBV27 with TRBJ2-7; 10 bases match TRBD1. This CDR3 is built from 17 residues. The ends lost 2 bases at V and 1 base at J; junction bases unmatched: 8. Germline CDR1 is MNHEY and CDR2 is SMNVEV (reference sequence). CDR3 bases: TGTGCCAGCAGTTTACGACAGGGGGCCCCTCTTTCCTACGAGCAGTACTTC. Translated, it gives CASSLRQGAPLSYEQYF.

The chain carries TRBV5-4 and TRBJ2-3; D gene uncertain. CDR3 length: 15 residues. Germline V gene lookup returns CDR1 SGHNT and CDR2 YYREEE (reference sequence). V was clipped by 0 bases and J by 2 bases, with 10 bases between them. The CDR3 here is CASSLGSGLTDTQYF. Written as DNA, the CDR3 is TGTGCCAGCAGCTTGGGGTCCGGGCTCACAGATACGCAGTATTTT.

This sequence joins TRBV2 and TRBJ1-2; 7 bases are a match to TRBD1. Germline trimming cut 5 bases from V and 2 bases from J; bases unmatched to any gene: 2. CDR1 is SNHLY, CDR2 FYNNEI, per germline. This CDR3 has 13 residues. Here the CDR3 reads CASSTGQNYGYTF. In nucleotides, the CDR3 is TGTGCCAGCAGTACGGGACAGAACTATGGCTACACCTTC. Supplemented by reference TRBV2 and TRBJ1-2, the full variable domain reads EPEVTQTPSHQVTQMGQEVILRCVPISNHLYFYWYRQILGQKVEFLVSFYNNEISEKSEIFDDQFSVERPDGSNFTLKIRSTKLEDSAMYFCASSTGQNYGYTFGSGTRLTVV.

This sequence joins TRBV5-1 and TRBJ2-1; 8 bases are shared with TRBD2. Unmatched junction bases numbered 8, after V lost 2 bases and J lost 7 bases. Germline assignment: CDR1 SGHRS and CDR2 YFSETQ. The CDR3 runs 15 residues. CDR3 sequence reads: CASSLGSGVFNEQFF. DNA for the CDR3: TGCGCCAGCAGCTTAGGTAGCGGGGTTTTTAATGAGCAGTTCTTC.